A single sample is the source of the 11 T cell receptor beta chains below, sequenced in a study of OX40 agonist ivuxolimab in advanced cancers. The protocol was immunoSEQ multiplex PCR, while the TCRdb copy is restricted to in-frame clones and leaves out a portion. The table lists around 100,000 clones, 85% to 90% of them singletons. The sequencing used CD4+ or CD8+ T cells sorted from blood, collected in a trial of the OX40 agonist ivuxolimab. These receptors were collected from an adult with an advanced solid tumor such as melanoma, head and neck, liver or kidney cancer.

The CDR3 region is CASSPLLGQGELFF. In DNA, the CDR3 is TGTGCCAGCAGCCCCTTGTTGGGCCAGGGGGAGCTGTTTTTT. The chain carries TRBV2 and TRBJ2-2; D not certain. The length of the CDR3 is 14 residues. Germline assignment: CDR1 SNHLY and CDR2 FYNNEI. V dropped 6 bases and J dropped 8 bases, with 16 bases sitting between them. The entire variable domain, with the rest obtained from reference TRBV2 and TRBJ2-2, is as follows: EPEVTQTPSHQVTQMGQEVILRCVPISNHLYFYWYRQILGQKVEFLVSFYNNEISEKSEIFDDQFSVERPDGSNFTLKIRSTKLEDSAMYFCASSPLLGQGELFFGEGSRLTVL.

This clone was found a few times. The chain has TRBV20-1 and TRBJ1-1; D is undetermined. Germline V gene data show CDR1 as DFQATT and CDR2 as SNEGSKA (reference sequence). The CDR3 length is 10 residues. V dropped 7 bases and J dropped 7 bases, with 10 bases sitting between them. CDR3 sequence reads: CSGSDLEAFF. The DNA for the CDR3 is TGCAGTGGTTCGGACCTTGAAGCTTTCTTT.

The rearrangement joins TRBV11-2 to TRBJ2-7; D uncertain. V dropped 6 bases and J dropped 4 bases, with 7 bases sitting between them. The CDR3 length is 11 residues. CDR1 is SGHAT, CDR2 FQNNGV, per germline. The CDR3 coding sequence is TGTGCCAGCAGGGCCCATTACGAGCAGTACTTC. Translated, it gives CASRAHYEQYF.

This clone was seen once. This rearrangement joins TRBV5-1 to TRBJ1-5; TRBD1 matches 9 bases. CDR1 is SGHRS and CDR2 is YFSETQ in the germline V gene. CDR3 length: 15 residues. With 4 bases clipped from V and 4 bases from J, the junction kept 6 bases outside the gene matches. CDR3 sequence: CASSVSGTGNQPQHF. In nucleotides, the CDR3 is TGCGCCAGCAGCGTGTCCGGGACAGGGAATCAGCCCCAGCATTTT.

The J gene is TRBJ1-4, the V gene TRBV10-3; D gene ambiguous. The CDR3 runs 15 residues. Trimming cost V 6 bases and J 4 bases, with 15 bases left between them. The germline gives CDR1 ENHRY, CDR2 SYGVKD. The CDR3 DNA reads as TGTGCCATCAGAGCCGATGCCCCCTTTAATGAAAAACTGTTTTTT. Translating gives CAIRADAPFNEKLFF.

The chain employs TRBV11-2 and TRBJ2-3; TRBD2 is a possible D gene (5 bases). The CDR3 length is 15 residues. V was pared by 5 bases and J by 0 bases, with 12 bases between. Germline CDR1 reads SGHAT; CDR2 reads FQNNGV. CDR3 DNA sequence: TGTGCCAGCAGCCCAGAGGGAGTCAGCACAGATACGCAGTATTTT. Translation gives CASSPEGVSTDTQYF.

The chain has TRBV5-1 and TRBJ1-2; the D gene is possibly TRBD1 (6 bases). The CDR3 has 14 amino acids. Germline CDR1 SGHRS, CDR2 YFSETQ. V was pared by 0 bases and J by 3 bases, with 9 bases between. CDR3 sequence: CASSLVPGDYGYTF. The CDR3 DNA reads as TGCGCCAGCAGCTTGGTCCCAGGGGACTATGGCTACACCTTC.

The J gene is TRBJ2-7, the V gene TRBV2; 9 bases agree with TRBD2. This CDR3 is built from 14 residues. Germline CDR1 reads SNHLY; CDR2 reads FYNNEI. V gave up 11 bases and J gave up 5 bases; unmatched junction bases: 13. The CDR3 region is CAARPGLAGHEQYF. CDR3 in DNA: TGTGCCGCACGGCCGGGACTAGCAGGCCACGAGCAGTACTTC.

The chain recombines TRBV5-8 with TRBJ2-7; 8 nucleotides line up with TRBD2. Germline values: CDR1 SGHTS, CDR2 YDEGEE. V trimming: 0 bases; J trimming: 4 bases; junction bases outside the gene matches: 6. This CDR3 is built from 15 residues. CDR3 loop: CASSLVLAGTYEQYF. In DNA, the CDR3 is TGTGCCAGCAGCTTGGTTCTAGCGGGTACTTACGAGCAGTACTTC.

The V call is TRBV19, the J call TRBJ1-4, with 7 bases aligning to TRBD1. Germline CDR1 reads LNHDA; CDR2 reads SQIVND (reference sequence). V was pared by 5 bases and J by 0 bases, with 6 bases of the junction left unmatched. The CDR3 has 16 amino acids. This CDR3 reads CASSLAGTATNEKLFF. CDR3 nucleotides: TGTGCCAGTAGTCTGGCCGGGACAGCAACTAATGAAAAACTGTTTTTT.

This clone was observed a single time. This chain joins TRBV9 and TRBJ2-5; weak D call: TRBD2 (6 bases). Per the germline V gene, CDR1 is SGDLS and CDR2 is YYNGEE. This CDR3 comprises 15 residues. Trimming removed 2 bases at V and 4 bases at J, with 15 bases between. The chain's CDR3 is CASSVSRSGAETQYF. The CDR3 bases are TGTGCCAGCAGCGTTTCTCGATCGGGAGCAGAGACCCAGTACTTC.